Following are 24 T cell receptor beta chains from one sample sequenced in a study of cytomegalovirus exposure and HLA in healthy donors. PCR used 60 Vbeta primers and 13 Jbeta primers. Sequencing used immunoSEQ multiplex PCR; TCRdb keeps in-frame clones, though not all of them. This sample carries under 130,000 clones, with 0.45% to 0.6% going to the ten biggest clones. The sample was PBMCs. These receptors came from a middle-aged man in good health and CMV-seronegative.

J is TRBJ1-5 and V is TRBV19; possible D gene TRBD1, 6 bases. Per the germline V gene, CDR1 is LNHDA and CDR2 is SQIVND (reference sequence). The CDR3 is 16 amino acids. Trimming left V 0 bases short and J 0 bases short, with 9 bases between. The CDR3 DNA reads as TGTGCCAGTAGTATAGAAGGACAGTATAGCAATCAGCCCCAGCATTTT. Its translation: CASSIEGQYSNQPQHF.

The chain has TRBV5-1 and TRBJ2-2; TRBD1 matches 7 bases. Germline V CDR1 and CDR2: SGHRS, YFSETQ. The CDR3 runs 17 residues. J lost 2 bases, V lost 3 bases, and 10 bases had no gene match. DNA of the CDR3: TGCGCCAGCAGCTCCAGGCCGGGACAGATTAACACCGGGGAGCTGTTTTTT. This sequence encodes CASSSRPGQINTGELFF.

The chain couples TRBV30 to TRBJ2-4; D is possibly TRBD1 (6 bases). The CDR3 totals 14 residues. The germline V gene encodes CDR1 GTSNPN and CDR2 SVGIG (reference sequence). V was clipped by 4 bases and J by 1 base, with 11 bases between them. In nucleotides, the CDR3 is TGTGCCTGGAATGTAAGGGGGGCCAAAAACATTCAGTACTTC. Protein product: CAWNVRGAKNIQYF.

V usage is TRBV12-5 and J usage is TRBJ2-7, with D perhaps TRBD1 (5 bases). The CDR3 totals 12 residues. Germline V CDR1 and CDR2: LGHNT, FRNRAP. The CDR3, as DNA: TGTGCCTCCCAGGGTAACTCCTACGAGCAGTACTTC. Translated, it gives CASQGNSYEQYF.

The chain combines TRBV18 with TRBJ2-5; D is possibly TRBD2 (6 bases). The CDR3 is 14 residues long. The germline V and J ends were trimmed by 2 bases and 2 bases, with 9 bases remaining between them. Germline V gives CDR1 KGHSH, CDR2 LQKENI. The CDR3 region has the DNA TGTGCCAGCTCACCATTTAGCGGACAAGAGACCCAGTACTTC. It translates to CASSPFSGQETQYF.

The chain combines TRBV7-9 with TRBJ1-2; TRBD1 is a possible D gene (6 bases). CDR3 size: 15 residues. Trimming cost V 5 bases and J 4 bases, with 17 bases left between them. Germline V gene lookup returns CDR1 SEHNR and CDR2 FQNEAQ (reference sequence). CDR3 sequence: CASSMTGSGAYGYTF. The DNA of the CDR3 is TGTGCCAGCAGCATGACAGGTAGCGGGGCCTATGGCTACACCTTC. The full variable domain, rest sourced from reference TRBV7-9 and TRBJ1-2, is DTGVSQNPRHKITKRGQNVTFRCDPISEHNRLYWYRQTLGQGPEFLTYFQNEAQLEKSRLLSDRFSAERPKGSFSTLEIQRTEQGDSAMYLCASSMTGSGAYGYTFGSGTRLTVV.

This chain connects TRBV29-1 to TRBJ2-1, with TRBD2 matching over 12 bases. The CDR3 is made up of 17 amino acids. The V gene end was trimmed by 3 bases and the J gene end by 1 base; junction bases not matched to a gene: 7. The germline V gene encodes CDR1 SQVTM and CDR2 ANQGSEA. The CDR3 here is CSVEARLAGESYNEQFF. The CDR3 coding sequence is TGCAGCGTTGAGGCCAGACTAGCGGGAGAGTCCTACAATGAGCAGTTCTTC.

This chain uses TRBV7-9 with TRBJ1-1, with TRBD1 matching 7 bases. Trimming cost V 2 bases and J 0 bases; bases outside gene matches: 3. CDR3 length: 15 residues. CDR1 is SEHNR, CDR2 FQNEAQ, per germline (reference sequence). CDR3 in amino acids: CASSLLGQMNTEAFF. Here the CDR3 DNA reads TGTGCCAGCAGCTTATTGGGACAGATGAACACTGAAGCTTTCTTT.

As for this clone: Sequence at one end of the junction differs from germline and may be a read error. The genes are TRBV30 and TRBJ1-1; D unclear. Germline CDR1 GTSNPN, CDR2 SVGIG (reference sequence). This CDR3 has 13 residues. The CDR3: CARRRNMNTEAFF. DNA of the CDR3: TGTGCCCGGAGGCGGAACATGAACACTGAAGCTTTCTTT.

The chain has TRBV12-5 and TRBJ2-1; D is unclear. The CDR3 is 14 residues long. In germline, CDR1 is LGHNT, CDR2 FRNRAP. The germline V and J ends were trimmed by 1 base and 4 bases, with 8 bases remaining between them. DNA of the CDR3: TGTGCTAGTGGTTTGGGAGGATTATACAATGAGCAGTTCTTC. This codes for CASGLGGLYNEQFF.

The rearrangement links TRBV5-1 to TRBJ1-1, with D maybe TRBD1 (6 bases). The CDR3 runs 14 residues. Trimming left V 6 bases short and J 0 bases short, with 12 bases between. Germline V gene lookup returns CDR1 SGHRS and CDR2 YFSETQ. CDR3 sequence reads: CASNPQGLNTEAFF. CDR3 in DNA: TGCGCCAGCAACCCCCAGGGGTTGAACACTGAAGCTTTCTTT.

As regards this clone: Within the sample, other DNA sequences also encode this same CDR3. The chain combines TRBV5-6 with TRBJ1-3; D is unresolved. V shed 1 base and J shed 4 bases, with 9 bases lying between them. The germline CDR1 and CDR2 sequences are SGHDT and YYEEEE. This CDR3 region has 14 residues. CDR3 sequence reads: CASSLRRYGNTIYF. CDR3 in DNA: TGTGCCAGCAGCTTGCGCAGGTACGGAAACACCATATATTTT.

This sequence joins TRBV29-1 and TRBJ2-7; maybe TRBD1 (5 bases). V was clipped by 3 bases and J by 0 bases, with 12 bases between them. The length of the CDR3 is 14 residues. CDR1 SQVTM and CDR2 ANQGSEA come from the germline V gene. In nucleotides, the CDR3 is TGCAGCGTTGATAAGTCAGGGAACTCCTACGAGCAGTACTTC. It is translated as CSVDKSGNSYEQYF.

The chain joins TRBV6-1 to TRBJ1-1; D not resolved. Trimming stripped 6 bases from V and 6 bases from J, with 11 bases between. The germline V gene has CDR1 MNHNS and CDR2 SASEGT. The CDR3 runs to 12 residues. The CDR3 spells CASSGVRAEAFF. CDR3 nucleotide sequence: TGTGCCAGCAGCGGGGTAAGGGCTGAAGCTTTCTTT.

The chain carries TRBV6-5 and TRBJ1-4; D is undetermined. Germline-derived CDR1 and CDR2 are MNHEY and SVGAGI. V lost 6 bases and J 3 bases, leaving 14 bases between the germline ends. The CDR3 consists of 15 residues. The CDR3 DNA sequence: TGTGCCAGCAGCTACCGGAGGCGAGCTAATGAAAAACTGTTTTTT. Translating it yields CASSYRRRANEKLFF.

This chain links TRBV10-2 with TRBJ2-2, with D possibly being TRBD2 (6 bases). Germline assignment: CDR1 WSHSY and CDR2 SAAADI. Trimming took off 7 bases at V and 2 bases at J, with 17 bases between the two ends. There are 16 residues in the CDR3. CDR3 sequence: CASIKGGGINTGELFF. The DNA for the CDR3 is TGCGCCAGCATCAAGGGAGGAGGTATAAACACCGGGGAGCTGTTTTTT.

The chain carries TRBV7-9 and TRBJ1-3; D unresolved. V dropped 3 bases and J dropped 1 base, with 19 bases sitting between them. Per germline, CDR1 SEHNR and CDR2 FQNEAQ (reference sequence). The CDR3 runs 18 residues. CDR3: CASSFNSRDLNSGNTIYF. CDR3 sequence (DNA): TGTGCCAGCAGCTTTAACAGCCGAGACCTTAATTCTGGAAACACCATATATTTT.

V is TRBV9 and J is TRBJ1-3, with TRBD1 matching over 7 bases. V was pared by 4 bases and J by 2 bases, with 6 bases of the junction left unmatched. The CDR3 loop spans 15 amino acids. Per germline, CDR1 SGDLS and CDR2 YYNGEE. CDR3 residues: CASSLETGTGNTIYF. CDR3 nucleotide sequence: TGTGCCAGCAGCCTAGAGACAGGGACTGGAAACACCATATATTTT.

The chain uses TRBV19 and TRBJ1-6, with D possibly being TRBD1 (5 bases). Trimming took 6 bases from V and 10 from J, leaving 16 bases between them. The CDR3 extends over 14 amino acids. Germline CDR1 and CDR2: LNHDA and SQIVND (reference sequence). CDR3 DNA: TGTGCCAGTAGCAGCCCTGGGGCGGCGTCACCCCTCCACTTT. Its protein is CASSSPGAASPLHF.

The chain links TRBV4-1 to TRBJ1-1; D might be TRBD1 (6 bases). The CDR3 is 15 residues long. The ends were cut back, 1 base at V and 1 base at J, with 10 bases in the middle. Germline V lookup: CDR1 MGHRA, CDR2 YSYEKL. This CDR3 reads CASSQGLQGNTEAFF. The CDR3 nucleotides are TGCGCCAGCAGCCAAGGTCTACAGGGGAACACTGAAGCTTTCTTT.

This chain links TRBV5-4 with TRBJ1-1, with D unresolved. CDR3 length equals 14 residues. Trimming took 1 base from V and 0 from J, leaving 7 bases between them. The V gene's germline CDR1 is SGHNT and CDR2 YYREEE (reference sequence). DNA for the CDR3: TGTGCCAGCAGCTTGAAGCTTATGAACACTGAAGCTTTCTTT. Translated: CASSLKLMNTEAFF. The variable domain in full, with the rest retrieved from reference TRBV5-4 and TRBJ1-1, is ETGVTQSPTHLIKTRGQQVTLRCSSQSGHNTVSWYQQALGQGPQFIFQYYREEENGRGNFPPRFSGLQFPNYSSELNVNALELDDSALYLCASSLKLMNTEAFFGQGTRLTVV.

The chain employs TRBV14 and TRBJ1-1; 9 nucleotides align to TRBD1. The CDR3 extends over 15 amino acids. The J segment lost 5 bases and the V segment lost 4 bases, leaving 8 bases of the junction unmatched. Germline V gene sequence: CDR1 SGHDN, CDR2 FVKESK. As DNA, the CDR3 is TGTGCCAGCAGCCGACTACAGGGGGCGAATACTGAAGCTTTCTTT. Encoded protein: CASSRLQGANTEAFF.

CDR3 DNA sequence: TGTGCCAGCAGCTTAGGGACTAGCGGGAGTCTCCATGAGCAGTTCTTC. Its protein is CASSLGTSGSLHEQFF. This chain connects TRBV7-6 to TRBJ2-1; 13 bases fit TRBD2. The CDR3 covers 16 residues. Per germline, CDR1 SGHVS and CDR2 FNYEAQ. V lost 1 base and J lost 8; bases outside the gene matches: 5.

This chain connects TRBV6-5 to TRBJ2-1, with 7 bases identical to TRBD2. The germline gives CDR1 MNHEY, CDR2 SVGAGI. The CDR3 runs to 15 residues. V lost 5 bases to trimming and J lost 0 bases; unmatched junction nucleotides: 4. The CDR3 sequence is CASSMRGNSYNEQFF. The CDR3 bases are TGTGCCAGCAGTATGCGGGGGAACTCCTACAATGAGCAGTTCTTC.